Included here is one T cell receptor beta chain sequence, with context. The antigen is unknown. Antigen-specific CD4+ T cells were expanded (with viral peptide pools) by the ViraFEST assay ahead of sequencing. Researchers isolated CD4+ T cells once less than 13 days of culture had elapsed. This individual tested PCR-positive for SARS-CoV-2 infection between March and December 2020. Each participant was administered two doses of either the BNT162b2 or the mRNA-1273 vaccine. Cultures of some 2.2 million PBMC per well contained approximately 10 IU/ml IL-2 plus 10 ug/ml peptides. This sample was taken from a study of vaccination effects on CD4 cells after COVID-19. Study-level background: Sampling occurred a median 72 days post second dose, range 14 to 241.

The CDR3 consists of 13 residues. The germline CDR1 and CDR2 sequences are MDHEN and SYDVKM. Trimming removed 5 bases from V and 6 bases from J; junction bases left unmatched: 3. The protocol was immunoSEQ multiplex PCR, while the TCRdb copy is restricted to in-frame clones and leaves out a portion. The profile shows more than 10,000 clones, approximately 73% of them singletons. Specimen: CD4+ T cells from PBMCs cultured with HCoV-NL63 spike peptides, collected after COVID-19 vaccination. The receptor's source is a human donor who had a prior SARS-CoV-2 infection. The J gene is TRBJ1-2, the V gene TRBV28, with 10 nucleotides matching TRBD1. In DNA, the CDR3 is TGTGCCAGCAGTATAGACAGGGGGCATGGCTACACCTTC. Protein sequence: CASSIDRGHGYTF.